Listed below are T cell receptor beta chains from one sample, sequenced in a study of cytomegalovirus exposure and HLA in healthy donors. The repertoire was sequenced with immunoSEQ multiplex PCR; TCRdb's copy has only in-frame clones and lacks some. The sample contains 150,000 or so clones, approximately 75% of which appear only once. What was sequenced was PBMCs. The receptors stem from a girl aged 5-17 years in good health and CMV-seronegative. Each CDR3 is given with its conserved first and last residue. The D gene is left open where the match is weak. The size of a clone is reported for some rows only, either as once, few or many, or as a class for expanded clones.

. | TRBJ1-2 | . | TRBV19 | CASSPNYGYTF | TGTGCCAGTAGCCCGAACTATGGCTACACCTTC
. | TRBJ1-2 | . | TRBV7-9 | CASSLGRGGYGYTF | TGTGCCAGCTCCCTGGGGCGAGGTGGCTATGGCTACACCTTC
. | TRBJ2-3 | TRBD1 | TRBV5-1 | CASSRQGDNPGADTQYF | TGCGCCAGCAGTCGTCAGGGGGACAACCCCGGGGCAGATACGCAGTATTTT
. | TRBJ2-2 | TRBD2 | TRBV7-9 | CASRTREGYAGELFF | TGTGCCAGCAGGACTAGGGAGGGGTACGCCGGGGAGCTGTTTTTT
. | TRBJ1-1 | . | TRBV18 | CASSPREAGNTEAFF | TGTGCCAGCTCACCCCGTGAGGCGGGGAACACTGAAGCTTTCTTT
. | TRBJ1-6 | . | TRBV6-5 | CASSLKDRYNSPLHF | TGTGCCAGCAGTTTGAAGGACAGATATAATTCACCCCTCCACTTT
. | TRBJ1-6 | . | TRBV12-5 | CASGLVAGNGSPLHF | TGTGCTAGTGGTTTGGTTGCAGGGAATGGTTCACCCCTCCACTTT
. | TRBJ1-5 | . | TRBV7-9 | CASSLSGLGNQPQHF | TGTGCCAGCAGCTTATCAGGGCTGGGCAATCAGCCCCAGCATTTT
. | TRBJ2-1 | . | TRBV29-1 | CSEREGNNNEQLF | TGCAGCGAGAGAGAGGGTAATAACAATGAGCAGCTCTTC
. | TRBJ2-3 | TRBD2 | TRBV11-2 | CASSFRTSGDGTDTQYF | TGTGCCAGCAGCTTTAGGACTAGCGGGGACGGCACAGATACGCAGTATTTT
. | TRBJ1-5 | . | TRBV12-5 | CASGSPRGGQPQHF | TGTGCTAGTGGTTCGCCCCGGGGTGGTCAGCCCCAGCATTTT
. | TRBJ2-1 | . | TRBV7-3 | CASSLAAGASYNEQFF | TGTGCCAGCAGCTTAGCGGCGGGGGCTTCCTACAATGAGCAGTTCTTC
. | TRBJ2-3 | . | TRBV29-1 | CSVGRSEGTDTQYF | TGCAGCGTTGGGAGGTCGGAGGGTACAGATACGCAGTATTTT
. | TRBJ1-2 | . | TRBV2 | CASSGQSYGYTF | TGTGCCAGCAGTGGACAGAGCTATGGCTACACCTTC
. | TRBJ1-5 | . | TRBV2 | CASSDHMVPNQPQHF | TGTGCCAGCAGTGACCACATGGTACCTAATCAGCCCCAGCATTTT
. | TRBJ2-5 | TRBD1 | TRBV7-7 | CASSLEDRVTQYF | TGTGCTAGCAGCTTAGAGGACAGGGTTACCCAGTACTTC
few | TRBJ1-4 | . | TRBV4-1 | CASSPWEGGDDEKLFF | TGCGCCAGCAGCCCCTGGGAGGGGGGCGACGATGAAAAACTGTTTTTT
few | TRBJ2-7 | . | TRBV5-6 | CASSLTIHEQYF | TGTGCCAGCAGCCTAACTATACACGAGCAGTACTTC
. | TRBJ2-7 | . | TRBV4-2 | CASSQDDAGDPWYEQYF | TGTGCCAGCAGCCAAGATGACGCAGGGGACCCTTGGTACGAGCAGTACTTC
. | TRBJ2-3 | TRBD2 | TRBV2 | CASTGLAYTDTQYF | TGTGCCAGCACTGGACTAGCCTACACAGATACGCAGTATTTT
. | TRBJ2-2 | TRBD2 | TRBV7-8 | CASSLLGPGSSGEYGGELFF | TGTGCCAGCAGCTTATTGGGGCCGGGCTCTAGCGGGGAGTACGGCGGGGAGCTGTTTTTT
. | TRBJ1-4 | . | TRBV7-9 | CASSFSGGSEKLFF | TGTGCCAGCAGCTTCTCGGGAGGCAGTGAAAAACTGTTTTTT
. | TRBJ2-3 | . | TRBV19 | CASSGFADTQYF | TGTGCCAGTAGCGGGTTCGCAGATACGCAGTATTTT
. | TRBJ1-2 | . | TRBV5-1 | CASSLGPDSGYGYTF | TGCGCCAGCAGCTTGGGGCCGGACAGCGGCTATGGCTACACCTTC
. | TRBJ2-7 | . | TRBV7-7 | CASSPGQGGSYEQYF | TGTGCTAGCAGTCCAGGACAGGGAGGGTCCTACGAGCAGTACTTC
. | TRBJ2-3 | . | TRBV12-5 | CASGLAQTASTDTQYF | TGTGCTAGTGGTTTGGCACAGACAGCAAGCACAGATACGCAGTATTTT
few | TRBJ1-1 | . | TRBV10-1 | CASSPDRSWNTEAFF | TGCGCCAGCAGCCCCGACAGGTCCTGGAACACTGAAGCTTTCTTT
. | TRBJ1-2 | TRBD1 | TRBV30 | CAWSVDRGNYGYTF | TGTGCCTGGAGTGTAGACAGGGGGAACTATGGCTACACCTTC
few | TRBJ1-4 | TRBD1 | TRBV5-1 | CASSLEQGANEKLFF | TGCGCCAGCAGCTTGGAACAGGGGGCTAATGAAAAACTGTTTTTT
. | TRBJ2-3 | TRBD2 | TRBV2 | CASSELSTSSDTQYF | TGTGCCAGCAGTGAATTATCGACTAGCTCAGATACGCAGTATTTT
few | TRBJ1-2 | . | TRBV6-5 | CASSTRRLNYGYTF | TGTGCCAGCAGTACCCGACGACTCAACTATGGCTACACCTTC
once | TRBJ1-5 | . | TRBV9 | CASSAYDSYNQPQHF | TGTGCCAGCAGCGCCTATGACAGCTACAATCAGCCCCAGCATTTT
once | TRBJ2-7 | . | TRBV6-1 | CASSEAELLEQYF | TGTGCCAGCAGTGAAGCGGAGCTTCTCGAGCAGTACTTC
. | TRBJ1-2 | . | TRBV29-1 | CSVEEQGRTLGYTF | TGCAGCGTGGAAGAACAGGGAAGGACGCTCGGCTACACCTTC
. | TRBJ2-1 | . | TRBV10-3 | CAISESQGSYNEQFF | TGTGCCATCAGTGAGTCGCAGGGTTCCTACAATGAGCAGTTCTTC
. | TRBJ1-3 | TRBD1 | TRBV30 | CACEGQGAGNTIYF | TGTGCCTGTGAAGGACAGGGGGCTGGAAACACCATATATTTT
. | TRBJ1-6 | . | TRBV5-1 | CASSSTRGRNNSPLHF | TGCGCCAGCAGCTCCACCCGGGGGAGGAATAATTCACCCCTCCACTTT
. | TRBJ2-2 | TRBD1 | TRBV11-3 | CASSSGQGNTGELFF | TGTGCCAGCAGCTCAGGACAGGGGAACACCGGGGAGCTGTTTTTT
. | TRBJ1-5 | . | TRBV6-1 | CASSEGGNWSNQPQHF | TGTGCCAGCAGTGAAGGAGGGAATTGGAGCAATCAGCCCCAGCATTTT